This T cell receptor (beta chain) was profiled in a study of T cell changes during pregnancy in multiple sclerosis. The CDR3 is 17 residues long. V gave up 0 bases and J gave up 0 bases, with 16 bases separating them. Germline values: CDR1 GTSNPN, CDR2 SVGIG (reference sequence). The protocol was immunoSEQ multiplex PCR, while the TCRdb copy is restricted to in-frame clones and leaves out a portion. The sample holds about 59,000 clones; more than 80% are singletons and the top ten take roughly 0.82%. The TCR comes from a female donor in good health, enrolled as a control in a pregnancy study. Sample: peripheral blood, taken in the first trimester of pregnancy. The gene calls are TRBV30 and TRBJ2-3; maybe TRBD2 (6 bases). CDR3 region: CAWSVFIGRGSTDTQYF. The CDR3 DNA reads as TGTGCCTGGAGTGTTTTTATCGGGCGGGGAAGCACAGATACGCAGTATTTT.